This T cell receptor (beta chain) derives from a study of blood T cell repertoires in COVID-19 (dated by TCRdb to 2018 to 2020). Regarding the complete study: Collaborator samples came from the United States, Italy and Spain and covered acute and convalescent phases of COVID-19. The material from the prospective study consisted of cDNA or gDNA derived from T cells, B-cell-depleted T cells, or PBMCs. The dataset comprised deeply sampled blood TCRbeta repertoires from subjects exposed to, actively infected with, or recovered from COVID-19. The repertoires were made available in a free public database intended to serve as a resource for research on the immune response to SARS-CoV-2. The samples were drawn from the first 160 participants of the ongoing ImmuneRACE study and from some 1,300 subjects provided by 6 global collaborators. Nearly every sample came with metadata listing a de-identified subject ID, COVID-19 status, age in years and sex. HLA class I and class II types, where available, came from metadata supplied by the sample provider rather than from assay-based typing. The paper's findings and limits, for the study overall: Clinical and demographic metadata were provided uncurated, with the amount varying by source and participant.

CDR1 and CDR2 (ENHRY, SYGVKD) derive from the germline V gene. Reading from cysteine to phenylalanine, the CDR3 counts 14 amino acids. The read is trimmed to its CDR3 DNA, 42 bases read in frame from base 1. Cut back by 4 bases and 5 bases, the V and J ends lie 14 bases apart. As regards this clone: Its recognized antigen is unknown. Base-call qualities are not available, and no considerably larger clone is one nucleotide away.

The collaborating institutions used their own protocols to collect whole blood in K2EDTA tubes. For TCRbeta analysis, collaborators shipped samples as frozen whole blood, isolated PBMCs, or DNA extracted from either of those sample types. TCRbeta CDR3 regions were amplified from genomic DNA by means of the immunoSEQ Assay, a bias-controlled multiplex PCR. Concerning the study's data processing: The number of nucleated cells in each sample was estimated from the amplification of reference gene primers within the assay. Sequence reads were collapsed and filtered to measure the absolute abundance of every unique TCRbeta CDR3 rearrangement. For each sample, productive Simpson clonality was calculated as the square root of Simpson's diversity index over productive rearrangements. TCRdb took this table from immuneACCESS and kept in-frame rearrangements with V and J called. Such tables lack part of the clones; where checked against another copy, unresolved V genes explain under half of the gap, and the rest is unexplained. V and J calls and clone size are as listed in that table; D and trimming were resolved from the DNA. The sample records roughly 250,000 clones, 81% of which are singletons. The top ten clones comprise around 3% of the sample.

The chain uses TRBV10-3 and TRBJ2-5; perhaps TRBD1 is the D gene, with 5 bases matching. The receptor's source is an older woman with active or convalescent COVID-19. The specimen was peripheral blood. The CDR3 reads CAISVGPGSETQYF. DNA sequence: TGTGCCATCAGTGTGGGTCCAGGGTCGGAGACCCAGTACTTC.